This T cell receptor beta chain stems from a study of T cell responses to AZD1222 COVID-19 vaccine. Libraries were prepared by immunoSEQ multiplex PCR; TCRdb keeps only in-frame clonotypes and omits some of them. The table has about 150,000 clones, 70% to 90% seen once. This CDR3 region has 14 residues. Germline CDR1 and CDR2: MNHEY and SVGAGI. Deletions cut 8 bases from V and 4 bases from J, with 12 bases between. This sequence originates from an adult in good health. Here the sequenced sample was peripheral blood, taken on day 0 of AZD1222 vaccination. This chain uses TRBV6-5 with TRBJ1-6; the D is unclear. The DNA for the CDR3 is TGTGCCAGCTGCTTTACGGCATATAATTCACCCCTCCACTTT. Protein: CASCFTAYNSPLHF.